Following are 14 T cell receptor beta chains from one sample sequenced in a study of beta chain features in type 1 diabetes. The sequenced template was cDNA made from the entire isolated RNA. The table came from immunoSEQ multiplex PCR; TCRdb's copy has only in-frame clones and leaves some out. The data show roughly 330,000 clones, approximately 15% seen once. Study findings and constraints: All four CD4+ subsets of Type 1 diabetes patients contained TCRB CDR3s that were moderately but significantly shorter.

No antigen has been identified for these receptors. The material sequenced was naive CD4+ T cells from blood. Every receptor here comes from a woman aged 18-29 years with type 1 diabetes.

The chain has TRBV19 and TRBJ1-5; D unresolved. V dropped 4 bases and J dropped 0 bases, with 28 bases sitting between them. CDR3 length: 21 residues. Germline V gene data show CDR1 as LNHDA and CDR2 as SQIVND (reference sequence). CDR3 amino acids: CASSTYFGGSLKVYSNQPQHF. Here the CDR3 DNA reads TGTGCCAGTAGTACCTACTTCGGCGGGTCCCTGAAGGTTTATAGCAATCAGCCCCAGCATTTT.

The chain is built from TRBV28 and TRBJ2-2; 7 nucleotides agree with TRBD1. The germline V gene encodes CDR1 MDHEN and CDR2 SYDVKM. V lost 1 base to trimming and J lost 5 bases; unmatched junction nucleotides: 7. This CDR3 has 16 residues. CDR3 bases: TGTGCCAGCAGTTTATCATCGACAGGGAGAACCGGGGAGCTGTTTTTT. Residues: CASSLSSTGRTGELFF.

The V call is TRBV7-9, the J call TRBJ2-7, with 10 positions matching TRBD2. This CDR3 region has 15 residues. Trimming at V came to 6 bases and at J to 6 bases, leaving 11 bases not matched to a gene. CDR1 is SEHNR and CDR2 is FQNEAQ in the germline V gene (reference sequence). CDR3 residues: CASRSSGSWIGEQYF. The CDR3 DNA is TGTGCCAGCAGGTCTAGCGGGAGTTGGATAGGCGAGCAGTACTTC.

This chain's CDR3 is CASSKRTGSDGYTF. The CDR3 DNA sequence: TGTGCCAGCAGCAAACGGACAGGCTCGGATGGCTACACCTTC. The chain employs TRBV11-2 and TRBJ1-2; 7 nucleotides align to TRBD1. This CDR3 region has 14 residues. V was pared by 5 bases and J by 6 bases, with 9 bases of the junction left unmatched. CDR1 and CDR2 from the germline V gene are SGHAT and FQNNGV.

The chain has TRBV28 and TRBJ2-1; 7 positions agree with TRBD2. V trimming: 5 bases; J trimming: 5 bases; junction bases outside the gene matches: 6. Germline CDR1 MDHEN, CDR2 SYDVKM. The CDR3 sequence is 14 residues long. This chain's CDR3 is CASSPAGTNNEQFF. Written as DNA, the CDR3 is TGTGCCAGCAGTCCCGCGGGGACTAACAATGAGCAGTTCTTC.

The CDR3 DNA is TGTGCCAGCAGCCGCGGACAGGGGAGCACAGATACGCAGTATTTT. Translating gives CASSRGQGSTDTQYF. The V gene is TRBV7-8, the J gene TRBJ2-3; TRBD1 matches at 9 bases. The V gene end was trimmed by 5 bases and the J gene end by 0 bases; junction bases not matched to a gene: 3. The CDR3 sequence is 15 residues long. Per germline, CDR1 SGHVS and CDR2 FQNEAQ. Complete variable domain (other parts from reference TRBV7-8 and TRBJ2-3): GAGVSQSPRYKVAKRGQDVALRCDPISGHVSLFWYQQALGQGPEFLTYFQNEAQLDKSGLPSDRFFAERPEGSVSTLKIQRTQQEDSAVYLCASSRGQGSTDTQYFGPGTRLTVL.

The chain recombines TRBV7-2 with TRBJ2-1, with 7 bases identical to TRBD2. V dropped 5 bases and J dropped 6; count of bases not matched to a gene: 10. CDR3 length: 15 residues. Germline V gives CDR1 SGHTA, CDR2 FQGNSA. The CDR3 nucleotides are TGTGCCAGCAGCCCGGGACTATCTATGGCCAATGAGCAGTTCTTC. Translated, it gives CASSPGLSMANEQFF.

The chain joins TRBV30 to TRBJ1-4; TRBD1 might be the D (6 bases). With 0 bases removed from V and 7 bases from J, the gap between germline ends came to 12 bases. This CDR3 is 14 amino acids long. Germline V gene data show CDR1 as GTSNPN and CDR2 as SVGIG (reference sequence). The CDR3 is CAWSVGGGREKLFF. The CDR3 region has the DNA TGTGCCTGGAGTGTAGGGGGTGGACGTGAAAAACTGTTTTTT.

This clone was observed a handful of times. The CDR3 spells CASTPDGLSGNTIYF. CDR3 DNA: TGTGCCAGTACCCCGGACGGACTCTCTGGAAACACCATATATTTT. The chain has TRBV19 and TRBJ1-3, with D hard to call. The V end was cut by 7 bases, the J end by 0 bases, with 13 bases between. CDR3 length: 15 residues. Germline V gene data show CDR1 as LNHDA and CDR2 as SQIVND (reference sequence).

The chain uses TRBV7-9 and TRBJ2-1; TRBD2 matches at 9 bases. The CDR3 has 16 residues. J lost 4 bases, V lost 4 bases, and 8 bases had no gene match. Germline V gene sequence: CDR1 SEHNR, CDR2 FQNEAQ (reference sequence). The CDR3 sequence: CASSSAGGGRYNEQFF. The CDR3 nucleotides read TGTGCCAGCAGCTCCGCGGGAGGGGGAAGGTACAATGAGCAGTTCTTC.

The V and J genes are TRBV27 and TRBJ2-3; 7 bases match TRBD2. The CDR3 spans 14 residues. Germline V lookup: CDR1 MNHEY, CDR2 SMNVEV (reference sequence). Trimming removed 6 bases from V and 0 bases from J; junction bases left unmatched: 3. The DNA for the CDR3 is TGTGCCAGCAGCCATAGCGGGAGCACAGATACGCAGTATTTT. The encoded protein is CASSHSGSTDTQYF.

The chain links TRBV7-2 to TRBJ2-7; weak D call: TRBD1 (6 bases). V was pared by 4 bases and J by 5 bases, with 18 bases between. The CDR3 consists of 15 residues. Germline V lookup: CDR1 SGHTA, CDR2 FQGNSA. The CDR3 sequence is CASSWGSGGIDEQYF. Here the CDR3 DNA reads TGTGCCAGCAGCTGGGGCTCTGGGGGCATCGACGAGCAGTACTTC.

The CDR3: CASSLASFPDNEQFF. The CDR3 nucleotides read TGTGCCAGCAGCTTAGCGTCCTTCCCGGACAATGAGCAGTTCTTC. The chain is built from TRBV7-3 and TRBJ2-1; D is unclear. The V and J ends lost 2 bases and 5 bases respectively, with 13 bases between them. Germline V gene lookup returns CDR1 SGHTA and CDR2 FQGTGA. The CDR3 is 15 residues long. The variable domain in full, completed from reference TRBV7-3 and TRBJ2-1, reads GAGVSQTPSNKVTEKGKYVELRCDPISGHTALYWYRQSLGQGPEFLIYFQGTGAADDSGLPNDRFFAVRPEGSVSTLKIQRTERGDSAVYLCASSLASFPDNEQFFGPGTRLTVL.

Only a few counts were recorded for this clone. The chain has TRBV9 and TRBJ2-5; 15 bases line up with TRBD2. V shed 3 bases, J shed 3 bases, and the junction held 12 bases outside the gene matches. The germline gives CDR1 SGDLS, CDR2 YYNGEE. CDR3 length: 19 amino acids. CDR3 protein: CASSGTSGRGRGEEETQYF. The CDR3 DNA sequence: TGTGCCAGCAGCGGGACTAGCGGGAGGGGAAGGGGGGAAGAAGAGACCCAGTACTTC. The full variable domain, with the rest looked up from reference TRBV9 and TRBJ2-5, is DSGVTQTPKHLITATGQRVTLRCSPRSGDLSVYWYQQSLDQGLQFLIQYYNGEERAKGNILERFSAQQFPDLHSELNLSSLELGDSALYFCASSGTSGRGRGEEETQYFGPGTRLLVL.